This TCR beta chain derives from a study of CD8 T cells in Susac syndrome. TEMRA cells were FACS-enriched, unlike CD8+ and CD4+ T cells, which were negatively isolated. The CDR3 covers 14 residues. Germline V gene lookup returns CDR1 MNHNS and CDR2 SASEGT. V lost 7 bases and J lost 0, with 10 bases in between. A quantity of roughly 0.5 to 1 ug RNA underwent reverse transcription using random hexamers. Multiplex PCR with immunoSEQ amplified the TCR beta CDR3 across 54 Vbeta and 13 Jbeta. TCRdb reanalysed the immunoSEQ multiplex PCR reads using MiXCR and keeps one entry per CDR3 protein. This repertoire shows under 200,000 distinct CDR3 sequences, 95% found once; its top ten account for approximately 0.1%.

Input material: CD4+ T cells from PBMCs. This TCR was recovered from a human donor in good health. The chain joins TRBV6-1 to TRBJ2-1; no clear D gene. In nucleotides, the CDR3 is TGTGCCAGCACGCCTTTGCCCTCCTACAATGAGCAGTTCTTC. The encoded protein is CASTPLPSYNEQFF.